The present T cell receptor (beta chain) was sequenced within a study of T cells in localized non-small cell lung cancer. Study outcomes and limitations: Sequencing was restricted to one tumor region; therefore, heterogeneity remains possible. Median 57 top-100 tumor clones were shared with paired adjacent lung. The study found T cell clonality highest in uninvolved adjacent lung, above tumor. An association was observed between higher blood T cell density and longer overall survival.

Germline CDR1 is SGHAT and CDR2 is FQNNGV. V was shortened by 3 bases and J by 8 bases, with 13 bases between the two germline ends. The length of the CDR3 is 13 residues. On this clone: Its target is unknown.

Clones were sequenced by immunoSEQ multiplex PCR, and TCRdb holds only the in-frame ones, with some missing. The sample records about 15,000 clones, more than 80% being singletons. This TCR came from a female donor at least 60 years old with stage I squamous cell lung carcinoma. Sample: peripheral blood, taken before any cancer treatment. This chain connects TRBV11-2 to TRBJ1-2, with a tentative D call TRBD1 (6 bases). The DNA of the CDR3 is TGTGCCAGCAGCTTCTTGGGGGCGAGCGGCTACACCTTC. Its translation: CASSFLGASGYTF.